The 15 T cell receptor beta chains reported below all come from one sample, sequenced in a study of early T cells in non-severe SARS-CoV-2 infection. Using its own MiXCR run on the 5' RACE reads, TCRdb lists one record per CDR3 protein. The sample records 55,000 to 80,000 distinct CDR3 sequences, 10% to 15% being singletons. Sequencing was performed on whole blood. The origin of the receptors is an adult who was a healthcare worker with PCR-confirmed SARS-CoV-2 infection or an uninfected control (not recorded which).

This clonotype was detected ten times or more. CDR3 in DNA: TGTGCCAGCAGCTCTTTAGGTGGGTCCTACAATGAGCAGTTCTTC. This gives the protein CASSSLGGSYNEQFF. The chain combines TRBV2 with TRBJ2-1; D ambiguous. Germline CDR1 reads SNHLY; CDR2 reads FYNNEI. This CDR3 has 15 amino acids. Trimming removed 6 bases at V and 1 base at J, with 13 bases between.

This clonotype was found many times. This chain connects TRBV7-2 to TRBJ2-1, with 15 bases that match TRBD2. The germline V gene has CDR1 SGHTA and CDR2 FQGNSA. J lost 8 bases, V lost 5 bases, and 4 bases had no gene match. The CDR3 covers 15 residues. CDR3 loop: CASSPGTSGRYEQFF. CDR3 DNA sequence: TGTGCCAGCAGCCCTGGGACTAGCGGGAGGTATGAGCAGTTCTTC.

This clonotype came up many times. This rearrangement joins TRBV5-1 to TRBJ2-7, with D unresolved. Germline lookup yields CDR1 SGHRS and CDR2 YFSETQ. The CDR3 is made up of 12 amino acids. V dropped 4 bases and J dropped 4 bases, with 9 bases sitting between them. CDR3 loop: CASSPESYEQYF. CDR3 sequence (DNA): TGCGCCAGCAGCCCCGAGAGTTACGAGCAGTACTTC.

The chain is built from TRBV21-1 and TRBJ1-1; the table calls TRBD1, which could not be checked here. TRBV21-1 constitutes a pseudogene. The CDR3 loop spans 17 amino acids. In DNA form, the CDR3 reads TGTGCCAGCACCCCGGACAGGACGAACAATGGGGACACTGAAGCTTTCTTT. Protein product: CASTPDRTNNGDTEAFF.

In regard to this clonotype: This may be a read error, as it is one base from a much larger clone. The chain couples TRBV5-1 to TRBJ1-2, with TRBD1 identical over 10 bases. Germline V CDR1 and CDR2: SGHRS, YFSETQ. CDR3 length: 14 residues. The CDR3 sequence is CASILGQGNYGYTF. Written as DNA, the CDR3 is TGCGCCAGCATCTTGGGACAGGGGAACTATGGCTACACCTTC.

The chain is built from TRBV5-1 and TRBJ2-7, with D unclear. Germline CDR1 reads SGHRS; CDR2 reads YFSETQ. The CDR3 spans 14 residues. V was trimmed by 0 bases and J by 7 bases, leaving 14 bases between them. The CDR3 bases are TGCGCCAGCAGCTTGGAGCCAGGAATTTCTGAGCAGTACTTC. Residues: CASSLEPGISEQYF.

This clonotype was seen repeatedly, ten times or more. J is TRBJ1-5 and V is TRBV3-1; no definite D call. Trimming removed 4 bases at V and 9 bases at J, with 13 bases between. The CDR3 has 13 amino acids. In germline, CDR1 is LGHDT, CDR2 YNNKEL (reference sequence). Here the CDR3 reads CASSRDQVAPQHF. For the CDR3, the DNA is TGTGCCAGCAGCCGAGACCAGGTAGCGCCCCAGCATTTT.

This chain joins TRBV7-2 and TRBJ2-5, with D perhaps matching TRBD2 (5 bases). With 5 bases removed from V and 10 bases from J, the gap between germline ends came to 20 bases. From germline, CDR1 is SGHTA and CDR2 FQGNSA. The CDR3 contains 14 residues. The CDR3 region is CASSLDYLSRDQYF. The CDR3 region has the DNA TGTGCCAGCAGCCTCGACTACCTCTCCCGGGACCAGTACTTC.

The chain uses TRBV5-1 and TRBJ2-2; D remains unclear. The germline gives CDR1 SGHRS, CDR2 YFSETQ. V was shortened by 1 base and J by 0 bases, with 13 bases between the two germline ends. CDR3 length equals 17 residues. The CDR3 sequence: CASSLRSAFANTGELFF. The CDR3 region has the DNA TGCGCCAGCAGCTTGAGATCAGCGTTCGCGAACACCGGGGAGCTGTTTTTT.

This clonotype was found many times. V is TRBV6-5 and J is TRBJ1-1, with D perhaps TRBD1 (6 bases). The V gene's germline CDR1 is MNHEY and CDR2 SVGAGI. The CDR3 length is 14 residues. The V end lost 4 bases, the J end lost 5 bases, and 14 bases lay between the germline ends. The CDR3 bases are TGTGCCAGCAGTTCCTCCGGAGGGGGGACTGAAGCTTTCTTT. Residues: CASSSSGGGTEAFF.

The chain carries TRBV4-1 and TRBJ2-2; D perhaps matches TRBD2 (6 bases). The CDR3 totals 15 residues. The V end was cut by 0 bases, the J end by 6 bases, with 11 bases between. The germline V gene encodes CDR1 MGHRA and CDR2 YSYEKL. The CDR3 DNA follows: TGCGCCAGCAGCCAAGAGCGGGGCTATTCCGGGGAGCTGTTTTTT. Its protein is CASSQERGYSGELFF.

This clonotype appeared a few times. The V and J genes are TRBV7-8 and TRBJ1-2; a possible D gene is TRBD1 (6 bases). The CDR3 extends over 14 amino acids. V dropped 5 bases and J dropped 4 bases, with 14 bases sitting between them. CDR1 SGHVS and CDR2 FQNEAQ come from the germline V gene. In DNA form, the CDR3 reads TGTGCCAGCAGCAGGACAGAGACCTTCTATGGCTACACCTTC. Amino acids: CASSRTETFYGYTF. The full variable domain, with the rest looked up from reference TRBV7-8 and TRBJ1-2, is GAGVSQSPRYKVAKRGQDVALRCDPISGHVSLFWYQQALGQGPEFLTYFQNEAQLDKSGLPSDRFFAERPEGSVSTLKIQRTQQEDSAVYLCASSRTETFYGYTFGSGTRLTVV.

The chain uses TRBV20-1 and TRBJ1-4, with TRBD1 identical over 8 bases. Germline V gene sequence: CDR1 DFQATT, CDR2 SNEGSKA (reference sequence). This CDR3 has 14 residues. Trimming removed 4 bases from V and 5 bases from J; junction bases left unmatched: 6. The CDR3 loop is CSANRQGRNEKLFF. The DNA for the CDR3 is TGCAGTGCTAATCGACAGGGGCGGAATGAAAAACTGTTTTTT.

On this clonotype itself: A much larger clonotype is one base distant, so this may be a read error. This likely comes from a read error, as the CDR3 has no conserved phenylalanine or tryptophan at its end. The rearrangement links TRBV12-3 or TRBV12-4 to TRBJ1-4; 8 nucleotides line up with TRBD1. The CDR3 loop spans 13 amino acids. V gave up 6 bases and J gave up 10 bases; unmatched junction bases: 7. This CDR3 is CASSLAQGGKLFS. CDR3 coding DNA: TGTGCCAGCAGCCTAGCACAGGGGGGAAAACTGTTTTCT.

The chain employs TRBV7-2 and TRBJ2-2, with D unclear. Deletions cut 0 bases from V and 7 bases from J, with 3 bases between. The germline V gene encodes CDR1 SGHTA and CDR2 FQGNSA. The CDR3 contains 12 residues. The CDR3 DNA reads as TGTGCCAGCAGCTTAGCGGGCGGGGAGCTGTTTTTT. Its protein is CASSLAGGELFF.